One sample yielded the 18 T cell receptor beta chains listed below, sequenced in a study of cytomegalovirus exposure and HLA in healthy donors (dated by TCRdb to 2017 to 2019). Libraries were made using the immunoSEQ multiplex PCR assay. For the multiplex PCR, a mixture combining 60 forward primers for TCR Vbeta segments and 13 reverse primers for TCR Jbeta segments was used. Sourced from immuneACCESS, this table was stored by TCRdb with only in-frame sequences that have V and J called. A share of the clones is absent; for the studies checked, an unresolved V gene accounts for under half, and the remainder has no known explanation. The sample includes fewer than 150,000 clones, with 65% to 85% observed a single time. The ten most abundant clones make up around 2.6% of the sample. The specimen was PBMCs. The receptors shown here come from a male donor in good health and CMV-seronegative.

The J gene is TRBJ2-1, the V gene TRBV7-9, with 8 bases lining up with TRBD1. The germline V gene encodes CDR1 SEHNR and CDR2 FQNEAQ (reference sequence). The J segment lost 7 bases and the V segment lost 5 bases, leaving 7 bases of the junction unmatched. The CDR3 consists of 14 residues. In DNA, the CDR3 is TGTGCCAGCAGCCATCGGACAGGGACGAATGAGCAGTTCTTC. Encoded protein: CASSHRTGTNEQFF.

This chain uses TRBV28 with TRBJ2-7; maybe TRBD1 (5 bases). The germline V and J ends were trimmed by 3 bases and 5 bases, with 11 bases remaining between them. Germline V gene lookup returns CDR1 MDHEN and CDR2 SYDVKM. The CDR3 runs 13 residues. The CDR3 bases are TGTGCCAGCAGTTTTAGGGGATCCCACGAGCAGTACTTC. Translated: CASSFRGSHEQYF. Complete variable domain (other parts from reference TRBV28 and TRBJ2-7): DVKVTQSSRYLVKRTGEKVFLECVQDMDHENMFWYRQDPGLGLRLIYFSYDVKMKEKGDIPEGYSVSREKKERFSLILESASTNQTSMYLCASSFRGSHEQYFGPGTRLTVT.

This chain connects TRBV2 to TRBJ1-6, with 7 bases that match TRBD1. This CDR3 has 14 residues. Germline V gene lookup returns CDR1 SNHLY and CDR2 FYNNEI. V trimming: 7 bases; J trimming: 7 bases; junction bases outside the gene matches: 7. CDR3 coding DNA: TGTGCCAGCAACCCGACAGGGAGGAATTCACCCCTCCACTTT. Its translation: CASNPTGRNSPLHF.

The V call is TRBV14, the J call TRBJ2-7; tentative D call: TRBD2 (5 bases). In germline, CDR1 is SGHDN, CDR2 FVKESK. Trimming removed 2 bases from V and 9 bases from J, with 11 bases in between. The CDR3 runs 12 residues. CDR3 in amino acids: CASSQTRGVQYF. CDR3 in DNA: TGTGCCAGCAGCCAAACTAGAGGTGTGCAGTACTTC.

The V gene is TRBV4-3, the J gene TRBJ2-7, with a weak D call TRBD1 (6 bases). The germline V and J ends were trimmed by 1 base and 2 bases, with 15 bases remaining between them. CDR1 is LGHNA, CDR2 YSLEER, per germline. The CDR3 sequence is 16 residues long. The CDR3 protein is CASSQVRQGRTYEQYF. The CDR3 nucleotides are TGCGCCAGCAGCCAAGTTCGCCAGGGGCGTACCTACGAGCAGTACTTC.

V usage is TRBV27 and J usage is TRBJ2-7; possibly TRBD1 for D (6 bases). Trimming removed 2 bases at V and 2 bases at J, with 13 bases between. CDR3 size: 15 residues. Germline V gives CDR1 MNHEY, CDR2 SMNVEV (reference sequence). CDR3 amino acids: CASSLPQGSPYEQYF. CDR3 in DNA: TGTGCCAGCAGTTTACCCCAGGGGAGCCCCTACGAGCAGTACTTC.

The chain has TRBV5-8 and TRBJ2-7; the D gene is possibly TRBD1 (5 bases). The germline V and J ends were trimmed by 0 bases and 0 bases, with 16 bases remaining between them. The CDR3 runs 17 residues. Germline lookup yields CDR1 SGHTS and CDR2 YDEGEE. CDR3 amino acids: CASSLDQGFVGSYEQYF. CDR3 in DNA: TGTGCCAGCAGCTTGGATCAGGGTTTCGTGGGCTCCTACGAGCAGTACTTC.

The CDR3 nucleotides are TGTGCCTGGAGTGCGGTGGTTACCGGGGAGCTGTTTTTT. It specifies CAWSAVVTGELFF. V and J are TRBV30 and TRBJ2-2; D is unresolved. This CDR3 comprises 13 residues. The germline CDR1 and CDR2 sequences are GTSNPN and SVGIG (reference sequence). Trimming took off 1 base at V and 5 bases at J, with 8 bases between the two ends.

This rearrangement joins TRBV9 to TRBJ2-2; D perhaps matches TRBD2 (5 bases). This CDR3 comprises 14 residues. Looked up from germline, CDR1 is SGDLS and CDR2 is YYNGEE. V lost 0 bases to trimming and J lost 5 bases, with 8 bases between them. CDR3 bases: TGTGCCAGCAGCGTAGCCCCGGGGACCGGGGAGCTGTTTTTT. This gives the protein CASSVAPGTGELFF. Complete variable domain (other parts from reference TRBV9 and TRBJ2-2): DSGVTQTPKHLITATGQRVTLRCSPRSGDLSVYWYQQSLDQGLQFLIQYYNGEERAKGNILERFSAQQFPDLHSELNLSSLELGDSALYFCASSVAPGTGELFFGEGSRLTVL.

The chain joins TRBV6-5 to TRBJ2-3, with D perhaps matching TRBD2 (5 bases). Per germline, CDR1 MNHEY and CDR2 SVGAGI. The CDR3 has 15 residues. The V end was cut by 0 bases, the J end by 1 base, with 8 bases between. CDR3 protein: CASSYSRAGTDTQYF. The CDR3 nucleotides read TGTGCCAGCAGTTACTCGAGGGCTGGCACAGATACGCAGTATTTT.

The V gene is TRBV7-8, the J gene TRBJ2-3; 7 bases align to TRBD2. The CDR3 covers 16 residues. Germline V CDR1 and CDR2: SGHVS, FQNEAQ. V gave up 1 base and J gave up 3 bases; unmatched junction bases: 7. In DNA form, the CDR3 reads TGTGCCAGCAGCTTAGGCGGGAGTTGGGGGACAGATACGCAGTATTTT. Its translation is CASSLGGSWGTDTQYF.

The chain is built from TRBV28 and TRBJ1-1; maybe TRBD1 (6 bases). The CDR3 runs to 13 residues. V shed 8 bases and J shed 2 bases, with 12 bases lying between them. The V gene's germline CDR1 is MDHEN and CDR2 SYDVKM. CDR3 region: CASGYRANTEAFF. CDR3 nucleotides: TGTGCCAGCGGGTACAGGGCTAACACTGAAGCTTTCTTT. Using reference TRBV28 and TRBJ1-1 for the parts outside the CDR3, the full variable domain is DVKVTQSSRYLVKRTGEKVFLECVQDMDHENMFWYRQDPGLGLRLIYFSYDVKMKEKGDIPEGYSVSREKKERFSLILESASTNQTSMYLCASGYRANTEAFFGQGTRLTVV.

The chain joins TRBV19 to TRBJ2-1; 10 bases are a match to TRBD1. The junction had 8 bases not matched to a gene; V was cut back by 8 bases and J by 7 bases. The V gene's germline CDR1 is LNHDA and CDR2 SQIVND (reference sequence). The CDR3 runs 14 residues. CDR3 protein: CASGGQGSTNEQFF. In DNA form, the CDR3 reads TGTGCCAGTGGGGGACAGGGGAGTACGAATGAGCAGTTCTTC.

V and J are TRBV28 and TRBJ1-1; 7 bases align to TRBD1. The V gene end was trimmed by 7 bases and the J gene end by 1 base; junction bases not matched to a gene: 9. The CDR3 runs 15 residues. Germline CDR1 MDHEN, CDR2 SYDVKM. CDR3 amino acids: CASTGDRERNTEAFF. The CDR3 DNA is TGTGCCAGCACAGGTGACAGGGAAAGGAACACTGAAGCTTTCTTT. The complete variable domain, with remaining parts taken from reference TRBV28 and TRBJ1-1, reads DVKVTQSSRYLVKRTGEKVFLECVQDMDHENMFWYRQDPGLGLRLIYFSYDVKMKEKGDIPEGYSVSREKKERFSLILESASTNQTSMYLCASTGDRERNTEAFFGQGTRLTVV.

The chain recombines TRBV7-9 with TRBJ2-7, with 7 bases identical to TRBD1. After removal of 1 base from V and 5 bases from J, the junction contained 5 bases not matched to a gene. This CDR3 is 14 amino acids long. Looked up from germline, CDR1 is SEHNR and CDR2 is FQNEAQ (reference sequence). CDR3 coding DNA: TGTGCCAGCAGCTTAGGGGGACAGTTCAACGAGCAGTACTTC. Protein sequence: CASSLGGQFNEQYF.

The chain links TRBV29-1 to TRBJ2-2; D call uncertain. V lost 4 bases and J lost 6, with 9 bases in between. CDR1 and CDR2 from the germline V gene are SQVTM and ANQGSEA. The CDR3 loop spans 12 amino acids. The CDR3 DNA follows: TGCAGCGTTGGTCCGGTTCCCGGGGAGCTGTTTTTT. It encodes CSVGPVPGELFF.

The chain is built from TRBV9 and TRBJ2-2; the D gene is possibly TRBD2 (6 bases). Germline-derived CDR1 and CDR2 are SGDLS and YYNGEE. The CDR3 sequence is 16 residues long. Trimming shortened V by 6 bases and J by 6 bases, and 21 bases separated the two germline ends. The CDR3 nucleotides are TGTGCCAGCACCCCTTCGGGGGTTAACCCTCCCGGGGAGCTGTTTTTT. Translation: CASTPSGVNPPGELFF.

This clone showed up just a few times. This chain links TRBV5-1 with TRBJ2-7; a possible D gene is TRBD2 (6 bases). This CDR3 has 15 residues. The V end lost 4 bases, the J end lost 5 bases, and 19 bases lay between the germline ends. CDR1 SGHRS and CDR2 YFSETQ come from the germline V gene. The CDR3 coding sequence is TGCGCCAGCAGCCCCTCCAGAGGGGAGGTCCACGAGCAGTACTTC. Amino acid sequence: CASSPSRGEVHEQYF.